Below, 12 T cell receptor beta chains from the same sample are listed, as sequenced in a study of PD-1 blockade in classical Hodgkin lymphoma (dated by TCRdb to 2019 to 2021). The time point label, as the study defines it: cycle 2 day 1 (C2D1) of nivolumab. Relapse after autologous stem cell transplantation had occurred in all trial patients, and cohorts A, B and C were distinguished by prior brentuximab vedotin exposure. Libraries were prepared through the immunoSEQ multiplex PCR assay. The immuneACCESS repertoire file appears here via TCRdb, limited to in-frame rearrangements. These files lack a portion of the clones; in checked studies, under half of the deficit traces to unresolved V genes, and the cause of the others is not known. The sample contains about 110,000 clones, about nine tenths of them found a single time. The top ten constitute nearly 20% of the sample. The sequences come from peripheral blood mononuclear cells (PBMCs), collected before the second cycle of nivolumab. The receptors originated from a human donor with classical Hodgkin lymphoma.

As DNA, the CDR3 is TGTGCCAGCAGCCTCGGGACAGGGGGGAACATTCAGTACTTC. Translating it yields CASSLGTGGNIQYF. The chain links TRBV6-1 to TRBJ2-4; TRBD1 matches at 11 bases. There are 14 residues in the CDR3. Germline V gene data show CDR1 as MNHNS and CDR2 as SASEGT. V shed 6 bases, J shed 7 bases, and the junction held 5 bases outside the gene matches.

The rearrangement uses TRBV7-9 and TRBJ1-4; D is unclear. Germline CDR1 SEHNR, CDR2 FQNEAQ (reference sequence). V was shortened by 5 bases and J by 0 bases, with 10 bases between the two germline ends. The CDR3 has 15 amino acids. This CDR3 reads CASSPDPATNEKLFF. The CDR3 nucleotides read TGTGCCAGCAGCCCGGACCCCGCAACTAATGAAAAACTGTTTTTT.

This chain connects TRBV11-2 to TRBJ1-1; 7 nucleotides agree with TRBD1. CDR3 length: 14 amino acids. J was trimmed by 6 bases and V by 4 bases; bases with no gene match: 8. Germline CDR1 and CDR2: SGHAT and FQNNGV. The CDR3 DNA reads TGTGCCAGCAGCTCCCACAGGGGAATCGCTGAAGCTTTCTTT. This codes for CASSSHRGIAEAFF.

This chain uses TRBV18 with TRBJ1-2; no reliable D call. Germline loops: CDR1 KGHSH, CDR2 LQKENI. The CDR3 has 15 amino acids. V lost 3 bases and J lost 4, with 15 bases in between. The CDR3: CASSPNQFKGYGYTF. The CDR3 DNA is TGTGCCAGCTCACCTAACCAGTTCAAGGGCTATGGCTACACCTTC.

The chain combines TRBV4-1 with TRBJ2-1; possible D gene TRBD2, 5 bases. CDR3 length: 16 residues. Trimming stripped 1 base from V and 2 bases from J, with 12 bases between. Germline lookup yields CDR1 MGHRA and CDR2 YSYEKL. This chain's CDR3 is CASSQATPLAYNEQFF. CDR3 nucleotides: TGCGCCAGCAGCCAAGCGACGCCACTAGCCTACAATGAGCAGTTCTTC.

With regard to this clone: An end of the junction differs from the germline gene, which may be a read error. This chain connects TRBV7-6 to TRBJ1-1; the D gene is possibly TRBD1 (5 bases). CDR3 size: 15 residues. Per the germline V gene, CDR1 is SGHVS and CDR2 is FNYEAQ. The CDR3, as DNA: TGTGCCAGCAGCTTATCGTTACAGGCGAACAATGAAGCTTTCTTT. The encoded protein is CASSLSLQANNEAFF.

The V and J genes are TRBV6-5 and TRBJ2-7; tentative D call: TRBD1 (5 bases). V was clipped by 4 bases and J by 3 bases, with 7 bases between them. CDR3 size: 12 residues. Germline lookup yields CDR1 MNHEY and CDR2 SVGAGI. The chain's CDR3 is CASSSTGYEQYF. DNA for the CDR3: TGTGCCAGCAGTTCAACAGGCTACGAGCAGTACTTC.

The V call is TRBV27, the J call TRBJ2-1; D may be TRBD2 (6 bases). The CDR3 loop spans 11 amino acids. Germline V gene data show CDR1 as MNHEY and CDR2 as SMNVEV (reference sequence). V lost 5 bases, J lost 10 bases, and 9 bases lay in between. The CDR3 reads CASSGGKEQFF. CDR3 nucleotides: TGTGCCAGCAGTGGAGGGAAGGAGCAGTTCTTC.

The chain links TRBV2 to TRBJ1-1; TRBD1 agrees at 9 bases. The V gene's germline CDR1 is SNHLY and CDR2 FYNNEI. CDR3 length equals 14 residues. V was clipped by 6 bases and J by 8 bases; unmatched bases: 10. The CDR3 here is CASRPGQGRIEAFF. The CDR3 DNA reads as TGTGCCAGCAGGCCGGGACAGGGCAGGATCGAAGCTTTCTTT.

The chain is built from TRBV4-2 and TRBJ1-6; no definite D call. CDR1 LGHNA and CDR2 YNFKEQ come from the germline V gene. The CDR3 has 16 residues. V lost 1 base to trimming and J lost 10 bases, with 17 bases between them. The CDR3 DNA follows: TGTGCCAGCAGCCAAGTTGGGCTAGAGGGATGGTCACCCCTCCACTTT. The encoded protein is CASSQVGLEGWSPLHF.

The rearrangement links TRBV4-1 to TRBJ2-5; D not certain. The end of the DNA aligns better with TRBJ2-7, so the J call may be wrong. The CDR3 runs to 12 residues. Germline CDR1 is MGHRA and CDR2 is YSYEKL. In DNA form, the CDR3 reads TGCGCCAGCAGCCCTTGGTCCTACGAGCAGTACTTC. Translation gives CASSPWSYEQYF.

The chain couples TRBV11-2 to TRBJ2-7, with D perhaps TRBD1 or TRBD2 (5 bases each). Germline V gives CDR1 SGHAT, CDR2 FQNNGV. V shed 3 bases and J shed 7 bases, with 10 bases lying between them. The CDR3 covers 12 residues. CDR3 bases: TGTGCCAGCAGCTTTGGGGGACGAGAGCAGTACTTC. It translates to CASSFGGREQYF.